This TCR beta chain was profiled in a study of cytomegalovirus exposure and HLA in healthy donors. CDR3 length: 15 residues. V shed 6 bases, J shed 5 bases, and the junction held 11 bases outside the gene matches. Germline assignment: CDR1 SNHLY and CDR2 FYNNEI. The study ran its PCR with 60 Vbeta and 13 Jbeta primers. The table came from immunoSEQ multiplex PCR; TCRdb's copy has only in-frame clones and leaves some out. The table includes 150,000 to 200,000 clones, roughly 78% detected once. The clonotype comes from a middle-aged woman in good health and CMV-seronegative. The sequenced sample consisted of PBMCs. V gene TRBV2 combines with J gene TRBJ2-5, with 8 bases aligning to TRBD1. CDR3 loop: CASSRGTGQGETQYF. The CDR3 DNA reads as TGTGCCAGCAGCCGAGGGACAGGCCAGGGGGAGACCCAGTACTTC.